The entry below gives a single T cell receptor (beta chain) sequence along with its context. This specimen comes from a study of radiation and T cells in renal cell carcinoma. Time point specified: blood 2 weeks post-SBRT. Treatment noted: 15 Gy SBRT to primary tumor, nephrectomy 4 weeks later. This CDR3 is 12 amino acids long. Germline-derived CDR1 and CDR2 are SQVTM and ANQGSEA. V was cut by 7 bases and J by 2 bases, with 10 bases left in between. Profiled with immunoSEQ multiplex PCR; TCRdb holds only in-frame clones, not every one. The profile shows about 120,000 clones, around 85% of them singletons.

The V gene is TRBV29-1, the J gene TRBJ2-3, with D possibly being TRBD2 (5 bases). This receptor was identified in a man aged 45-65 years with renal cell carcinoma. The specimen comprised blood, sampled from a patient whose treatment included radiotherapy and nephrectomy. DNA for the CDR3: TGCAGCGCCTTAGCGTTCACAGATACGCAGTATTTT. Protein product: CSALAFTDTQYF.